The next 9 T cell receptor beta chains were all read from a single sample in a study of CD8 T cells in Susac syndrome. Random-hexamer reverse transcription was applied to about 0.45 to 1 ug RNA. TCRdb reprocessed the immunoSEQ multiplex PCR reads with MiXCR, giving one entry per CDR3 protein. The sample holds around 200,000 distinct CDR3 sequences, 90% to 96% seen once. The sequenced sample consisted of CD4+ T cells from PBMCs. All receptors derive from a human donor with Susac syndrome.

V usage is TRBV5-4 and J usage is TRBJ1-1, with 8 bases identical to TRBD1. The CDR3 is 15 amino acids. Trimming cost V 4 bases and J 3 bases; bases outside gene matches: 8. Germline V gene data show CDR1 as SGHNT and CDR2 as YYREEE (reference sequence). CDR3 nucleotides: TGTGCCAGCAGCGTGGACAGGGCGAGGGACACTGAAGCTTTCTTT. Protein: CASSVDRARDTEAFF.

V and J are TRBV4-1 and TRBJ1-2, with a weak D call TRBD1 (6 bases). The CDR3 is 15 amino acids. CDR1 is MGHRA and CDR2 is YSYEKL in the germline V gene. Trimming pared 3 bases from V and 0 bases from J, leaving 11 bases between. CDR3 DNA sequence: TGCGCCAGCAGCCACGGACAGATAGCTAACTATGGCTACACCTTC. This translates into CASSHGQIANYGYTF.

This clonotype was observed once. The chain links TRBV12-3 or TRBV12-4 to TRBJ2-5; D assignment may be TRBD1 or TRBD2 (5 bases each). Trimming took 4 bases from V and 5 from J, leaving 11 bases between them. The CDR3 has 13 amino acids. The CDR3 DNA follows: TGTGCCAGCAGTTCCCGGGGCAGGGAGACCCAGTACTTC. Translated: CASSSRGRETQYF.

The V call is TRBV30, the J call TRBJ2-5, with a weak D call TRBD1 (5 bases). Looked up from germline, CDR1 is GTSNPN and CDR2 is SVGIG (reference sequence). CDR3 length: 15 residues. V lost 0 bases, J lost 2 bases, and 13 bases lay in between. CDR3 sequence: CAWSVRRQTQETQYF. The CDR3 bases are TGTGCCTGGAGTGTACGACGACAGACGCAAGAGACCCAGTACTTC.

The V gene is TRBV30, the J gene TRBJ1-2; D might be TRBD1 (6 bases). Germline V lookup: CDR1 GTSNPN, CDR2 SVGIG (reference sequence). Trimming stripped 3 bases from V and 4 bases from J, with 15 bases between. The CDR3 loop spans 14 amino acids. The CDR3 is CAWRARDTTYGYTF. The CDR3 region has the DNA TGTGCCTGGAGGGCCCGGGACACCACCTATGGCTACACCTTC.

V usage is TRBV29-1 and J usage is TRBJ2-6; D possibly uses TRBD1 or TRBD2 (6 bases each). V was cut by 7 bases and J by 0 bases, with 10 bases left in between. The CDR3 is made up of 14 amino acids. Germline CDR1 reads SQVTM; CDR2 reads ANQGSEA. CDR3 loop: CSAEGGSGANVLTF. As DNA, the CDR3 is TGCAGCGCTGAGGGGGGCTCTGGGGCCAACGTCCTGACTTTC.

The genes are TRBV10-2 and TRBJ1-2; D is uncertain. The length of the CDR3 is 15 residues. Germline V gives CDR1 WSHSY, CDR2 SAAADI. The V end lost 6 bases, the J end lost 5 bases, and 19 bases lay between the germline ends. CDR3 protein: CASRTSDPILYGYTF. In DNA form, the CDR3 reads TGCGCCAGCAGAACCTCCGACCCAATTCTTTATGGCTACACCTTC.

The V call is TRBV5-4, the J call TRBJ2-7; 10 nucleotides line up with TRBD2. Germline values: CDR1 SGHNT, CDR2 YYREEE (reference sequence). The CDR3 covers 14 residues. V lost 4 bases to trimming and J lost 5 bases; unmatched junction nucleotides: 6. CDR3 in DNA: TGTGCCAGCAGCCCTAGCGGGGGTGCCGACGAGCAGTACTTC. Protein product: CASSPSGGADEQYF.

The chain combines TRBV6-6 with TRBJ1-5; a possible D gene is TRBD1 (5 bases). Germline loops: CDR1 MNHNY, CDR2 SVGAGI (reference sequence). Trimming cost V 7 bases and J 6 bases, with 16 bases left between them. This CDR3 has 14 amino acids. The DNA of the CDR3 is TGTGCCAGCATCCGGGGGGGAGAGGGTCAGCCCCAGCATTTT. Protein product: CASIRGGEGQPQHF.